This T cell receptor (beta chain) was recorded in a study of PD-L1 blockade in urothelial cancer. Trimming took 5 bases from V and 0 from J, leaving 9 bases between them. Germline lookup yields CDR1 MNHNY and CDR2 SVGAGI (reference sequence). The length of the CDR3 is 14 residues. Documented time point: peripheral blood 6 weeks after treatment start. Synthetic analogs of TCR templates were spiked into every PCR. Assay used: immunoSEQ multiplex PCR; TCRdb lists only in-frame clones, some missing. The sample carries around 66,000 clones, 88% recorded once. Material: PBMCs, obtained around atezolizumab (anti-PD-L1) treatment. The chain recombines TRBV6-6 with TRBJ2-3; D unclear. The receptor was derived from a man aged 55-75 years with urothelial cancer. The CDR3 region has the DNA TGTGCCAGCAGTCTTTCACTAAGCACAGATACGCAGTATTTT. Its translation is CASSLSLSTDTQYF.